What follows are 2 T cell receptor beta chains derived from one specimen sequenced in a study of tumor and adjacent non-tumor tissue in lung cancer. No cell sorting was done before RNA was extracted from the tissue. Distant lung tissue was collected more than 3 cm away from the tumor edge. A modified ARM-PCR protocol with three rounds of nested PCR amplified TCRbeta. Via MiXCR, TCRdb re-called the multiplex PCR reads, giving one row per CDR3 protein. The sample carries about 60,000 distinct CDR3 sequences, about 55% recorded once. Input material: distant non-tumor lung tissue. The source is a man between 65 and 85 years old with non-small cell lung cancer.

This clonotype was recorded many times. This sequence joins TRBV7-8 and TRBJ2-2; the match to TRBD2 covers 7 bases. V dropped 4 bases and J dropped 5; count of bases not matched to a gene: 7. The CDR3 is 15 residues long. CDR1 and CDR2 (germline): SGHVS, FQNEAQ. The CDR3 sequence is CASSSDSGWTGELFF. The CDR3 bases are TGTGCCAGCAGCTCCGATAGCGGGTGGACCGGGGAGCTGTTTTTT.

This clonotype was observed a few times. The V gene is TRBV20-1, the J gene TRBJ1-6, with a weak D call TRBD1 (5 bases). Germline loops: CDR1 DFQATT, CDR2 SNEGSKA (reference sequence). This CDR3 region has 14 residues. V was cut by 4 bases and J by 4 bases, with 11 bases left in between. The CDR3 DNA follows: TGCAGTGCTACCTCCGACAGTTATAATTCACCCCTCCACTTT. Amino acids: CSATSDSYNSPLHF.